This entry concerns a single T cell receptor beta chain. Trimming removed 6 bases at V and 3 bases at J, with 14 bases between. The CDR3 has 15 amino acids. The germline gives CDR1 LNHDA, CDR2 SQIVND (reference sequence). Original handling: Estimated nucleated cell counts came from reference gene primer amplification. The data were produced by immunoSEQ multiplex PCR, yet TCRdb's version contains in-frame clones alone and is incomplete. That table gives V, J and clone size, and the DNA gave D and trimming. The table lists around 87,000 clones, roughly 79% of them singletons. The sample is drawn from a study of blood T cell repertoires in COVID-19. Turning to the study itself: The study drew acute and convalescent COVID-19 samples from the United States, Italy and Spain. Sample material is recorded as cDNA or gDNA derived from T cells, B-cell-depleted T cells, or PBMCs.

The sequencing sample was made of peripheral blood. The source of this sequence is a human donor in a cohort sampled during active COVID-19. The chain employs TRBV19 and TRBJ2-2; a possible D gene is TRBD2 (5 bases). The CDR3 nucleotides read TGTGCCAGTAGCAATAGCGAAAGGGACACCGGGGAGCTGTTTTTT. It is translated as CASSNSERDTGELFF.